This T cell receptor (beta chain) originates from a study of T cell responses to AZD1222 COVID-19 vaccine. Notes on the study in general: Clonal diversity was possibly underestimated; the donors were predominantly white British and more often female.

V gave up 4 bases and J gave up 5 bases; unmatched junction bases: 6. Germline CDR1 reads MNHNY; CDR2 reads SVGAGI (reference sequence). This CDR3 has 15 residues. Remarks on this clone: The antigen is undetermined.

The method was immunoSEQ multiplex PCR; TCRdb's version includes in-frame clones alone and lacks a portion of them. Among roughly 150,000 clones, roughly 90% were seen once, and the ten largest hold 1.5% to 2%. This rearrangement joins TRBV6-6 to TRBJ1-1, with 11 bases matching TRBD1. The source is an adult in good health. Sequenced here: peripheral blood, sampled on day 0 of AZD1222 vaccination. CDR3 amino acids: CASSSPDRGPTEAFF. CDR3 sequence (DNA): TGTGCCAGCAGTTCCCCGGACAGGGGGCCGACTGAAGCTTTCTTT.